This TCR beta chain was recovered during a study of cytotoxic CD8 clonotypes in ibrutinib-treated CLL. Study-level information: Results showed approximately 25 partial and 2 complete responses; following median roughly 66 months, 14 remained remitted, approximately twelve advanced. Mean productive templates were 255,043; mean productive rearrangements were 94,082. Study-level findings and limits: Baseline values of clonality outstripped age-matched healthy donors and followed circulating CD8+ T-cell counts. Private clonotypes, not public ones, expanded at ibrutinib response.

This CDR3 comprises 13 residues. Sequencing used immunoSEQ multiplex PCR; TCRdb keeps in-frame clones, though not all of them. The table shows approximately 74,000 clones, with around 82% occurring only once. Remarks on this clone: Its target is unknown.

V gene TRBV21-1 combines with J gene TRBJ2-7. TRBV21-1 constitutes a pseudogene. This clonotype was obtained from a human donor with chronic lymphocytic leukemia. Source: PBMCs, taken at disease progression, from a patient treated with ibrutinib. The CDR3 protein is CASSKVGGYEQYF. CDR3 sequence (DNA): TGTGCCAGCAGCAAGGTAGGGGGGTACGAGCAGTACTTC.